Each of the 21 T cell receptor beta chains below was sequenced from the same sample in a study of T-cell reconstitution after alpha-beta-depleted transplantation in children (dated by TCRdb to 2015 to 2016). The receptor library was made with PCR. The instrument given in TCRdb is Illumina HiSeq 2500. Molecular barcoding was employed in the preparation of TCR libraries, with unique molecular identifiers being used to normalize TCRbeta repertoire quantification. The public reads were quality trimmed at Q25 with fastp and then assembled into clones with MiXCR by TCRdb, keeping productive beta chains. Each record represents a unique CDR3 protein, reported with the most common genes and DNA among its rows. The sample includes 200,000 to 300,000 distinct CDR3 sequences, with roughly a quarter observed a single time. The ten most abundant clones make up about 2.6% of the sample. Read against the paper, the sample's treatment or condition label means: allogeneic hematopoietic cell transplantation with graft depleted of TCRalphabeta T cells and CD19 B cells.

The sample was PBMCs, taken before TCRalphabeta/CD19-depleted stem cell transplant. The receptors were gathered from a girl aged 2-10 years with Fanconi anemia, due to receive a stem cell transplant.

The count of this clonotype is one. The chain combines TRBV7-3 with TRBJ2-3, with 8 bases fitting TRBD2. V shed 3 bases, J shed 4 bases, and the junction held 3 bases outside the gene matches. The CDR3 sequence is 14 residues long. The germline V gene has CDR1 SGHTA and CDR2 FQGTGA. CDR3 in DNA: TGTGCCAGCAGCTTTAGCGGGGCTGCAGATACGCAGTATTTT. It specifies CASSFSGAADTQYF.

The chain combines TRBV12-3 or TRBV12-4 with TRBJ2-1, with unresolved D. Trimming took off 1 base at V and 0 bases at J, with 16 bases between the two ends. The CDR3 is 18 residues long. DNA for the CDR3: TGTGCCAGCAGTTTAGACAGAATCTCATCGCTCTCCTACAATGAGCAGTTCTTC. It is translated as CASSLDRISSLSYNEQFF.

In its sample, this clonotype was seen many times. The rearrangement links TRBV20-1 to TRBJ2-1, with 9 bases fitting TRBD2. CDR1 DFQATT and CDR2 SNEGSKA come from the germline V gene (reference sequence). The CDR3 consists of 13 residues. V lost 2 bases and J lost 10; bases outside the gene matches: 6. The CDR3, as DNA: TGCAGTGCTAGATGGCGGGAGGGAGGAGAGCAGTTCTTC. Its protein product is CSARWREGGEQFF.

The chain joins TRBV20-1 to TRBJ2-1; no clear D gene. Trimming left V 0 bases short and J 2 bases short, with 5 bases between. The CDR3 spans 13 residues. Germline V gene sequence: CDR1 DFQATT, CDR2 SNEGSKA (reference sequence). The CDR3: CSARDPPYNEQFF. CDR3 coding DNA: TGCAGTGCTAGAGATCCTCCCTACAATGAGCAGTTCTTC.

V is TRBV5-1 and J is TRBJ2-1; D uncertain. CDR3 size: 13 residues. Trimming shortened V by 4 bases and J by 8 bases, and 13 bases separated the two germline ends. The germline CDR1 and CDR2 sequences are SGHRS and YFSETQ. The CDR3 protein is CASSPTMGDEQFF. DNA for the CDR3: TGCGCCAGCAGCCCAACTATGGGCGATGAGCAGTTCTTC.

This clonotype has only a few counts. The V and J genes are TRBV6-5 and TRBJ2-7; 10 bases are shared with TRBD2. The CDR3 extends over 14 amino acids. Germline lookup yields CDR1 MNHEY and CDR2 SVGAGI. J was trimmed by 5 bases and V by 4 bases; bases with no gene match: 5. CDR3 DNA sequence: TGTGCCAGCAGTTCTAGCGGGAGAGTGAACGAGCAGTACTTC. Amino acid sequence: CASSSSGRVNEQYF.

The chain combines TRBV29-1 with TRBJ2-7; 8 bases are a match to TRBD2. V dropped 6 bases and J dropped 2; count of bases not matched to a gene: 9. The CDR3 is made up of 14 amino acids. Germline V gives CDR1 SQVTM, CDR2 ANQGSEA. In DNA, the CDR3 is TGCAGCGTGACTGAGCGGGGGCACGCCTACGAGCAGTACTTC. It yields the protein CSVTERGHAYEQYF.

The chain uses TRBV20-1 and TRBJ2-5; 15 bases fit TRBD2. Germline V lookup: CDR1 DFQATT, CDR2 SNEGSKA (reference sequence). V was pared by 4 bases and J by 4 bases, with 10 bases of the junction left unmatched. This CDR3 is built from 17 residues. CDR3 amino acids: CSATLGLAGGSRETQYF. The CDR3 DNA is TGCAGTGCTACATTGGGACTAGCGGGAGGAAGTCGAGAGACCCAGTACTTC.

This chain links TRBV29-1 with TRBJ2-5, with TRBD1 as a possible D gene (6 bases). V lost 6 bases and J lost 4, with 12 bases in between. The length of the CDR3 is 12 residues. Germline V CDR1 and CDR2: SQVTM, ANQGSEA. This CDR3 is CSVQEGVETQYF. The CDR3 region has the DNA TGCAGCGTCCAAGAGGGGGTAGAGACCCAGTACTTC.

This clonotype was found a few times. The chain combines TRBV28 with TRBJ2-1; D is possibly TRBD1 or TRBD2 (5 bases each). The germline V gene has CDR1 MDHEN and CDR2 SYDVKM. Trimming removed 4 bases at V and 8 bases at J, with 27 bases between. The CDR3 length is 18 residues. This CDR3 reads CASSSRASLAVGVDEQFF. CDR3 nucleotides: TGTGCCAGCAGTTCTCGGGCCTCTCTAGCTGTGGGGGTGGATGAGCAGTTCTTC.

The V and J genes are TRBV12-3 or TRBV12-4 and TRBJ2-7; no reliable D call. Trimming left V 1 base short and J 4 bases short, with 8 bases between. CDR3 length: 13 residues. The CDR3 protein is CASSLDPQYEQYF. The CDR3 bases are TGTGCCAGCAGTTTAGATCCCCAGTACGAGCAGTACTTC.

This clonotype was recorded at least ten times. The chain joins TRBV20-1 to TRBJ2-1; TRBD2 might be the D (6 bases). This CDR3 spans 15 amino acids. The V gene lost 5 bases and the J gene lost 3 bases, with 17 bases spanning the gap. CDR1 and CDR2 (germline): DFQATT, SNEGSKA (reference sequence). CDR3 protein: CSALRAGPNYNEQFF. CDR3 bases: TGCAGTGCTCTTCGAGCGGGTCCCAACTACAATGAGCAGTTCTTC.

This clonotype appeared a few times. The CDR3 DNA follows: TGCAGCGTTGAATGGGGCTTTTACAATGAGCAGTTCTTC. As protein: CSVEWGFYNEQFF. This chain uses TRBV29-1 with TRBJ2-1; possible D gene TRBD1, 5 bases. The length of the CDR3 is 13 residues. Germline values: CDR1 SQVTM, CDR2 ANQGSEA. V shed 2 bases and J shed 4 bases, with 9 bases lying between them.

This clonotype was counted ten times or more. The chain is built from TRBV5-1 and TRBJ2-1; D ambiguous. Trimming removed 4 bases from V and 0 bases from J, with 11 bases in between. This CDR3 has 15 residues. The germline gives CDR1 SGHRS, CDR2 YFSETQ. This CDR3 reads CASSPDYSSYNEQFF. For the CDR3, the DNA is TGCGCCAGCAGCCCTGATTATAGCTCCTACAATGAGCAGTTCTTC.

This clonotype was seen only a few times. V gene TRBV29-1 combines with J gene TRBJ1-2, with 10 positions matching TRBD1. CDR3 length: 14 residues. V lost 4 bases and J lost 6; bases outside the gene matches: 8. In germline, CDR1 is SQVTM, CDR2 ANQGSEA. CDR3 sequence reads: CSVGGDRGQNGYTF. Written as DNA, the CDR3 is TGCAGCGTTGGAGGAGACAGGGGGCAAAATGGCTACACCTTC.

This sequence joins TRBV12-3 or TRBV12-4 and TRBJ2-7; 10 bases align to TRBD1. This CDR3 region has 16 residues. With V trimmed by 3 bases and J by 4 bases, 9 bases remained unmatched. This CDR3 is CASSFLATGGRYEQYF. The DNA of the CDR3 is TGTGCCAGCAGTTTTTTGGCGACAGGGGGCAGGTACGAGCAGTACTTC.

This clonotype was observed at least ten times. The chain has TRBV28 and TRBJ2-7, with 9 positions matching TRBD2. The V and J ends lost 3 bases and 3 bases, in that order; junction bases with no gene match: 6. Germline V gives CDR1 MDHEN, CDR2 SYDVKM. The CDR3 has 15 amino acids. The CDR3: CASSFAIAGDYEQYF. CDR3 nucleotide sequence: TGTGCCAGCAGTTTTGCGATAGCGGGAGACTACGAGCAGTACTTC.

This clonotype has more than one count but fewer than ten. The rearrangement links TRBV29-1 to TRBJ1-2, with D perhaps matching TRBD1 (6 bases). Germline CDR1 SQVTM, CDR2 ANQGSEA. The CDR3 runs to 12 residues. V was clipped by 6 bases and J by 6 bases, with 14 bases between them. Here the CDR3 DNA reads TGCAGCGTGCCAGGGGATTGGAATGGCTACACCTTC. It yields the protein CSVPGDWNGYTF.

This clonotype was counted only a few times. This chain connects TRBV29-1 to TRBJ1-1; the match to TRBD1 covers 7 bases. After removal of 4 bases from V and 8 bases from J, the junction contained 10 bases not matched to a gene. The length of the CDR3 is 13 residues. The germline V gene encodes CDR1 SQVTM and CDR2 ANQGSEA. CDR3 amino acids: CSVGQGPGGEAFF. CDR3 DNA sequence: TGCAGCGTTGGACAGGGCCCCGGGGGGGAAGCTTTCTTT.

This chain's CDR3 is CASSKHGTGVVEQYF. CDR3 DNA: TGTGCCAGCAGCAAGCATGGGACAGGGGTGGTCGAGCAGTACTTC. The V and J genes are TRBV21-1 and TRBJ2-7; the table's D call, TRBD1, has no DNA check behind it. TRBV21-1 is shown as a pseudogene. The CDR3 length is 15 residues.

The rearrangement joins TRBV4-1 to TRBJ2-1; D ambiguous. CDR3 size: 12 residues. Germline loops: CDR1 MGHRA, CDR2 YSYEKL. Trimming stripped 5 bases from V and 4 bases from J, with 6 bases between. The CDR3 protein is CASSYTYNEQFF. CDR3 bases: TGCGCCAGCAGCTACACTTACAATGAGCAGTTCTTC.